The 25 T cell receptor beta chains given below trace back to one sample, sequenced in a study of cytomegalovirus exposure and HLA in healthy donors. TCRdb keeps only in-frame clones here, not all; method: immunoSEQ multiplex PCR. The table includes 70,000 to 95,000 clones, approximately 93% detected once. What was sequenced was PBMCs. Receptors originate from a woman in her twenties or thirties in good health and CMV-seronegative.

The chain uses TRBV30 and TRBJ1-6; no clear D. Germline lookup yields CDR1 GTSNPN and CDR2 SVGIG (reference sequence). The CDR3 has 13 amino acids. V lost 2 bases and J 8 bases, leaving 10 bases between the germline ends. This chain's CDR3 is CAWSTQTDSPLHF. The CDR3 region has the DNA TGTGCCTGGAGTACTCAGACTGATTCACCCCTCCACTTT.

The rearrangement links TRBV5-4 to TRBJ1-4, with D tentatively TRBD1 (6 bases). Trimming removed 4 bases at V and 7 bases at J, with 20 bases between. The CDR3 is 16 residues long. Per germline, CDR1 SGHNT and CDR2 YYREEE (reference sequence). CDR3: CASSRGGGRGSEKLFF. CDR3 bases: TGTGCCAGCAGCCGGGGGGGTGGCAGGGGCAGTGAAAAACTGTTTTTT.

The CDR3 coding sequence is TGCGCCAGCAGCCAAGATGGTCAGGGGTCTAACACCGGGGAGCTGTTTTTT. Encoded protein: CASSQDGQGSNTGELFF. The chain combines TRBV4-3 with TRBJ2-2; tentative D call: TRBD1 (6 bases). CDR1 is LGHNA and CDR2 is YSLEER in the germline V gene. The germline V and J ends were trimmed by 0 bases and 2 bases, with 13 bases remaining between them. This CDR3 spans 17 amino acids.

The rearrangement links TRBV27 to TRBJ2-2, with 10 bases identical to TRBD1. The CDR3 has 15 residues. J was trimmed by 6 bases and V by 5 bases; bases with no gene match: 6. The germline CDR1 and CDR2 sequences are MNHEY and SMNVEV (reference sequence). The CDR3 reads CASSPGQGIPGELFF. The CDR3 DNA sequence: TGTGCCAGCAGTCCGGGACAGGGGATTCCCGGGGAGCTGTTTTTT.

The chain recombines TRBV6-1 with TRBJ1-2; weak D call: TRBD1 (6 bases). Germline assignment: CDR1 MNHNS and CDR2 SASEGT. Trimming cost V 5 bases and J 8 bases, with 15 bases left between them. The CDR3 runs to 13 residues. CDR3 protein: CASSTVQGSGYTF. The CDR3, as DNA: TGTGCCAGCAGTACTGTACAGGGATCCGGCTACACCTTC.

The count of this clone is one. The genes are TRBV29-1 and TRBJ1-2, with a possible D match to TRBD1 (6 bases). The length of the CDR3 is 12 residues. The V gene's germline CDR1 is SQVTM and CDR2 ANQGSEA. V was cut by 6 bases and J by 2 bases, with 10 bases left in between. The CDR3 region has the DNA TGCAGCGTGGCCGGGACAAACTATGGCTACACCTTC. It is translated as CSVAGTNYGYTF.

The rearrangement uses TRBV7-2 and TRBJ2-3; TRBD2 matches 8 bases. J lost 4 bases, V lost 7 bases, and 10 bases had no gene match. Germline CDR1 and CDR2: SGHTA and FQGNSA. The CDR3 loop spans 15 amino acids. The CDR3 sequence: CASTSGGVGSDTQYF. The DNA for the CDR3 is TGTGCCAGCACTTCGGGAGGGGTGGGGTCAGATACGCAGTATTTT.

V usage is TRBV6-6 and J usage is TRBJ2-3, with a weak D call TRBD2 (6 bases). The CDR3 covers 16 residues. V was clipped by 5 bases and J by 4 bases, with 19 bases between them. In germline, CDR1 is MNHNY, CDR2 SVGAGI (reference sequence). The CDR3 nucleotides are TGTGCCAGCAGTGGCCAGGCAGCGGGCCTGCCAGATACGCAGTATTTT. Protein product: CASSGQAAGLPDTQYF.

This chain connects TRBV6-5 to TRBJ2-5; D possibly corresponds to TRBD2 (7 bases). Looked up from germline, CDR1 is MNHEY and CDR2 is SVGAGI. This CDR3 has 14 amino acids. The V end lost 5 bases, the J end lost 5 bases, and 15 bases lay between the germline ends. Written as DNA, the CDR3 is TGTGCCAGCAGTCTAAGGGGGAGGGTGGAGACCCAGTACTTC. Residues: CASSLRGRVETQYF.

The gene calls are TRBV19 and TRBJ1-2, with 7 bases that match TRBD1. The CDR3 sequence is 13 residues long. Trimming removed 3 bases from V and 8 bases from J; junction bases left unmatched: 6. The V gene's germline CDR1 is LNHDA and CDR2 SQIVND (reference sequence). The CDR3 nucleotides read TGTGCCAGTAGTATCGACAGGGTGGGAGGCTACACCTTC. Encoded protein: CASSIDRVGGYTF.

The V call is TRBV27, the J call TRBJ2-7, with TRBD2 matching 14 bases. Germline V gives CDR1 MNHEY, CDR2 SMNVEV (reference sequence). CDR3 length: 16 residues. The V and J ends lost 4 bases and 3 bases, in that order; junction bases with no gene match: 5. Written as DNA, the CDR3 is TGTGCCAGCAGTTCTTCCGGGACTAGCGGGGGCTACGAGCAGTACTTC. This sequence encodes CASSSSGTSGGYEQYF.

The chain carries TRBV6-5 and TRBJ2-1; weak D call: TRBD1 (5 bases). The CDR3 has 14 amino acids. Between the trimmed V and J ends, which lost 9 bases and 8 bases, there was a span of 20 bases. Germline V gene data show CDR1 as MNHEY and CDR2 as SVGAGI. In DNA, the CDR3 is TGTGCCAGACTCGGACGACAGTTTGAGGATGAGCAGTTCTTC. Translated, it gives CARLGRQFEDEQFF.

The gene calls are TRBV2 and TRBJ2-3; 8 nucleotides align to TRBD2. CDR1 is SNHLY and CDR2 is FYNNEI in the germline V gene. The trim removed 5 bases at V and 4 bases at J, leaving 14 bases unmatched. The CDR3 has 17 residues. CDR3 in DNA: TGTGCCAGCAGTAGATCAACGGGACTAGTTTTTGCAGATACGCAGTATTTT. Protein: CASSRSTGLVFADTQYF.

This chain links TRBV5-1 with TRBJ2-5; D gene unclear. V was trimmed by 0 bases and J by 5 bases, leaving 2 bases between them. This CDR3 is built from 11 residues. Germline CDR1 and CDR2: SGHRS and YFSETQ. CDR3 in amino acids: CASSLAETQYF. Here the CDR3 DNA reads TGCGCCAGCAGCTTGGCGGAGACCCAGTACTTC.

The chain employs TRBV28 and TRBJ1-5, with D unresolved. The germline V and J ends were trimmed by 6 bases and 0 bases, with 15 bases remaining between them. The CDR3 extends over 16 amino acids. Germline loops: CDR1 MDHEN, CDR2 SYDVKM. The CDR3 DNA follows: TGTGCCAGCAGCCCCAAAGCATTCTATAGCAATCAGCCCCAGCATTTT. It is translated as CASSPKAFYSNQPQHF.

This chain connects TRBV5-6 to TRBJ2-5, with 8 bases identical to TRBD2. The V gene end was trimmed by 4 bases and the J gene end by 0 bases; junction bases not matched to a gene: 8. The CDR3 loop spans 16 amino acids. CDR1 and CDR2 (germline): SGHDT, YYEEEE. The CDR3 bases are TGTGCCAGCAGCCCCATTAGCGGGGCGTACCAAGAGACCCAGTACTTC. This codes for CASSPISGAYQETQYF.

This chain uses TRBV25-1 with TRBJ1-5; possible D gene TRBD1, 5 bases. The V end was cut by 7 bases, the J end by 9 bases, with 13 bases between. The CDR3 contains 12 residues. Germline CDR1 reads MGHDK; CDR2 reads SYGVNS. CDR3 sequence reads: CASNQGLGPQHF. The CDR3 DNA is TGTGCCAGCAACCAGGGTTTGGGGCCCCAGCATTTT.

This clone showed up just once. The V gene is TRBV18, the J gene TRBJ2-2, with a tentative D call TRBD1 (6 bases). Trimming took 4 bases from V and 4 from J, leaving 16 bases between them. This CDR3 is built from 16 residues. CDR1 KGHSH and CDR2 LQKENI come from the germline V gene. The CDR3 here is CASSRRTESFTGELFF. For the CDR3, the DNA is TGTGCCAGCTCACGACGGACAGAATCCTTCACCGGGGAGCTGTTTTTT.

The chain joins TRBV2 to TRBJ1-2, with 9 nucleotides matching TRBD1. The CDR3 has 12 residues. CDR1 is SNHLY, CDR2 FYNNEI, per germline. The V gene end was trimmed by 7 bases and the J gene end by 5 bases; junction bases not matched to a gene: 2. In DNA form, the CDR3 reads TGTGCCAGCACAGGACAGGGGTATGGCTACACCTTC. Protein: CASTGQGYGYTF.

The chain joins TRBV28 to TRBJ1-5; 9 bases are a match to TRBD1. V lost 1 base, J lost 7 bases, and 5 bases stayed unmatched. Germline values: CDR1 MDHEN, CDR2 SYDVKM. CDR3 length: 15 residues. In DNA, the CDR3 is TGTGCCAGCAGTTTATACACAGGGGGCCGACAGCCCCAGCATTTT. Translating gives CASSLYTGGRQPQHF.

This rearrangement joins TRBV11-2 to TRBJ2-1; the D gene is possibly TRBD2 (6 bases). V dropped 7 bases and J dropped 8 bases, with 21 bases sitting between them. This CDR3 is built from 15 residues. Germline assignment: CDR1 SGHAT and CDR2 FQNNGV. The CDR3 here is CASTGQAASGDEQFF. CDR3 nucleotide sequence: TGTGCCAGCACCGGACAAGCAGCATCGGGGGATGAGCAGTTCTTC.

The gene calls are TRBV6-5 and TRBJ2-2; a possible D gene is TRBD1 (5 bases). The V end lost 0 bases, the J end lost 7 bases, and 12 bases lay between the germline ends. In germline, CDR1 is MNHEY, CDR2 SVGAGI. The CDR3 contains 15 residues. CDR3 sequence (DNA): TGTGCCAGCAGTTACTCTCAGGGATGGATCGGGGAGCTGTTTTTT. This gives the protein CASSYSQGWIGELFF.

The count of this clone is one. The genes are TRBV7-2 and TRBJ2-3; 13 bases align to TRBD2. J gave up 5 bases and V 5 bases, and 7 bases lay outside the gene matches. Germline lookup yields CDR1 SGHTA and CDR2 FQGNSA. The CDR3 runs 16 residues. The CDR3, as DNA: TGTGCCAGCAGCCTTCGACTAGCGGGAGGTGGAGATACGCAGTATTTT. Its translation is CASSLRLAGGGDTQYF.

The chain recombines TRBV6-1 with TRBJ1-4, with 9 nucleotides matching TRBD1. This CDR3 region has 16 residues. Per the germline V gene, CDR1 is MNHNS and CDR2 is SASEGT. V shed 2 bases and J 8 bases; nucleotides not matched to a gene: 9. The CDR3 spells CASSERGGTGSEKLFF. In DNA, the CDR3 is TGTGCCAGCAGTGAAAGGGGGGGGACAGGGAGCGAAAAACTGTTTTTT.

CDR3 bases: TGTGCCAGCAGCTTGAATATCGGGAGTCTAGTAGCCAACGTCCTGACTTTC. It translates to CASSLNIGSLVANVLTF. The chain uses TRBV7-2 and TRBJ2-6, with a weak D call TRBD2 (6 bases). The ends were cut back, 3 bases at V and 7 bases at J, with 19 bases in the middle. CDR3 length: 17 residues. Germline V gives CDR1 SGHTA, CDR2 FQGNSA.